Listed here is a single T cell receptor (beta chain). The junction departs from germline at one end; a sequencing error may be responsible. Three rounds of nested PCR, following a modified ARM-PCR protocol, produced the TCRbeta library. From the multiplex PCR reads, TCRdb called clonotypes with MiXCR, one entry per CDR3 protein. The sample has fewer than 85,000 distinct CDR3 sequences, over 75% seen once; the top ten hold 13%. No cell sorting was done before RNA was extracted from the tissue. The source of the sample is a study of tumor and adjacent non-tumor tissue in lung cancer. Study in general: Patients comprised 12 adenocarcinoma, a couple of squamous cell carcinoma and 1 small cell lung cancer. Samples averaged around 4.2 million productive TCRbeta reads each.

Germline V gene data show CDR1 as MGHRA and CDR2 as YSYEKL. The CDR3 is made up of 16 amino acids. The sequenced material came from lung tumor tissue. The V gene is TRBV4-1, the J gene TRBJ2-1, with 7 nucleotides matching TRBD1. This TCR came from a woman aged 45-65 years with non-small cell lung cancer. CDR3 amino acids: CAGSHATPTGTGELFF. The DNA for the CDR3 is TGCGCCGGCAGCCACGCTACGCCGACAGGGACGGGCGAACTGTTCTTC.